A selection of T cell receptor beta chains follows, all from one sample in a study of post-analysis software for immune sequencing data. A single record per CDR3 protein comes from TCRdb applying MiXCR to the PCR reads. The sample holds 750,000 to 950,000 distinct CDR3 sequences; roughly 46% are singletons and the top ten take over 4.5%. The sample consisted of blood. These receptors were obtained from a girl aged 10-17 years with multiple sclerosis. Each CDR3 is given without its conserved first and last residue. Fields, in order: V gene, CDR3 length, J gene, D gene, CDR3 protein. A D gene is named only where the DNA matches it firmly.

TRBV13	9	TRBJ2-7	TRBD1	ASGPGGEQY
TRBV6-6	11	TRBJ1-4	TRBD1	ASSRGTDEKLF
TRBV12-3/TRBV12-4	12	TRBJ2-3	TRBD2	ASTPRGGTDTQY
TRBV30	11	TRBJ1-1	-	AWSLEENTEAF
TRBV7-9	17	TRBJ2-1	-	ASNPIAPAVAHSYNEQF
TRBV4-1	14	TRBJ2-5	-	ASSQDGTGVRETQY
TRBV6-1	12	TRBJ2-7	-	ASSEEEGRREQY
TRBV5-1	13	TRBJ2-1	TRBD2	ASYPTSGTTREQF
TRBV12-3/TRBV12-4	10	TRBJ2-5	-	ASSTTRETQY
TRBV7-2	12	TRBJ2-1	-	ASTRRAGYNEQF
TRBV29-1	10	TRBJ2-7	-	SVGGRPDEQY
TRBV20-1	11	-	-	SASSWPRYEQY
TRBV4-2	16	TRBJ2-3	TRBD2	ASSHGLAETQSTDTQY
TRBV6-1	13	TRBJ2-6	-	ASRLDGAGANVLT
TRBV20-1	12	TRBJ2-1	-	SARGGGSYNEQF
TRBV20-1	11	TRBJ1-1	-	SAAQGMNTEAF
TRBV6-1	13	TRBJ2-1	TRBD2	ASSVGGILYNEQF
TRBV12-3/TRBV12-4	17	TRBJ2-6	TRBD1	ASSTSWTGDRSGANVLT
TRBV12-5	14	TRBJ2-7	TRBD1	ASGFTGQVVTYEQY
TRBV28	13	TRBJ2-5	TRBD1	ASSLDRGLRETQY
TRBV20-1	12	TRBJ2-3	-	SAAGGGSTDTQY
TRBV5-1	13	TRBJ1-1	TRBD1	ASSSHRGQYTEAF
TRBV29-1	9	TRBJ2-5	-	SVEKQETQY
TRBV6-5	14	TRBJ1-1	-	ASSYSFGGGNTEAF
TRBV13	14	TRBJ2-3	TRBD1	ASSSTGEDLTDTQY
TRBV4-1	14	TRBJ2-5	-	ASSQDWTLHQETQY
TRBV7-2	13	TRBJ2-5	-	ASSPQSASQETQY
TRBV7-2	11	TRBJ2-5	TRBD1	ASSSDRVETQY
TRBV29-1	11	TRBJ2-1	-	SVAGGEINEQF
TRBV20-1	12	TRBJ2-7	TRBD1	SARLGQRPYEQY
TRBV5-1	13	TRBJ2-1	-	ASSLEGRGYNEQF
TRBV6-5	12	-	-	ASSFAQFRYEQY
TRBV6-4	11	TRBJ2-2	-	ASSERDTGELF
TRBV29-1	12	TRBJ1-2	-	SVEGPRGFNGYT
TRBV7-2	10	TRBJ2-3	-	ASSPPTDTQY
TRBV20-1	11	TRBJ1-2	-	SARGESKDGYT
TRBV14	11	TRBJ1-2	-	ASRRRGTGGYT
TRBV7-9	12	TRBJ2-3	TRBD1	ASSYDGDRGTQY
TRBV20-1	11	TRBJ2-5	-	SAHGQRQETQY
TRBV20-1	12	TRBJ2-2	-	SARGSDGTGELF
TRBV6-2/TRBV6-3	13	TRBJ2-7	TRBD1	ASSGGTGGVEEQY